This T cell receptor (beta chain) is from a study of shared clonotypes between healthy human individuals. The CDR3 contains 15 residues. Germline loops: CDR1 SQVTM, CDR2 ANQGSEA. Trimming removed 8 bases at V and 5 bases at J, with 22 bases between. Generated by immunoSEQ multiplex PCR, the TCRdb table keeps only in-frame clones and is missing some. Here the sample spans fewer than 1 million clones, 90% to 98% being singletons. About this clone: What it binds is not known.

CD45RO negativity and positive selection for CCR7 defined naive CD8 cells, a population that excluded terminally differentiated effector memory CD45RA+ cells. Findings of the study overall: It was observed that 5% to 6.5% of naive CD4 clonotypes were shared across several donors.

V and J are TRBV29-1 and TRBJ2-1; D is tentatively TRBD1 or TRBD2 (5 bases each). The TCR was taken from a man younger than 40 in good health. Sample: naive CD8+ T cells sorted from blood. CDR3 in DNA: TGCAGCTTAATCGCTTCTGGGACGATACACAATGAGCAGTTCTTC. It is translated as CSLIASGTIHNEQFF.